This T cell receptor (beta chain) comes out of a study of regulatory T cells in long-lasting Graves disease. The time point is: newly diagnosed GD, antithyroid drugs for less than 3 months. With RNA extracted from PBMCs as input, the TCR library was made. Ten or more counts support this clonotype. CDR3 regions were amplified by Arm-PCR using iRepertoire HTBI primers to build TCR beta libraries. TCRdb analysed the multiplex PCR reads with MiXCR anew, one entry per CDR3 protein. The profile covers around 330,000 distinct CDR3 sequences, with 18% appearing a single time and about 36% taken by the ten largest. This CDR3 region has 18 residues. CDR1 and CDR2 (germline): MDHEN, SYDVKM. V was cut by 5 bases and J by 0 bases, with 19 bases left in between.

The sequence was collected from a female donor with Graves disease. The rearrangement links TRBV28 to TRBJ2-2; no clear D. The source material was peripheral blood mononuclear cells (PBMCs), sampled at new diagnosis, from a patient treated with antithyroid drugs. The DNA for the CDR3 is TGTGCCAGCAGTCATTACCGAAGGGTGGGATCGAACACCGGGGAGCTGTTTTTT. Protein: CASSHYRRVGSNTGELFF.